Below are 9 T cell receptor beta chains sequenced from a single sample in a study of cytomegalovirus exposure and HLA in healthy donors. Use of 60 Vbeta and 13 Jbeta primers characterized the PCR. Measured with immunoSEQ multiplex PCR; TCRdb has only the in-frame clones, and not every one. The sample shows around 130,000 clones, less than 85% of them seen only once. Sequencing was performed on PBMCs. These receptors all come from a male donor in good health and CMV-seronegative.

This clone was recorded only once. J is TRBJ2-3 and V is TRBV6-1; D might be TRBD1 (6 bases). Trimming took off 6 bases at V and 4 bases at J, with 17 bases between the two ends. In germline, CDR1 is MNHNS, CDR2 SASEGT. The length of the CDR3 is 15 residues. Here the CDR3 reads CASSDNRARSDTQYF. The CDR3 DNA reads as TGTGCCAGCAGCGACAACAGGGCCCGGTCAGATACGCAGTATTTT.

This clone was seen a single time. J is TRBJ1-1 and V is TRBV6-5; no reliable D call. This CDR3 is 15 amino acids long. CDR1 MNHEY and CDR2 SVGAGI come from the germline V gene. Trimming shortened V by 0 bases and J by 1 base, and 9 bases separated the two germline ends. The CDR3, as DNA: TGTGCCAGCAGTTACTCCGGGTTGTCGAACACTGAAGCTTTCTTT. This encodes CASSYSGLSNTEAFF.

The rearrangement links TRBV7-9 to TRBJ1-1, with D maybe TRBD1 (5 bases). CDR1 and CDR2 from the germline V gene are SEHNR and FQNEAQ (reference sequence). The CDR3 sequence is 15 residues long. Trimming stripped 1 base from V and 3 bases from J, with 12 bases between. CDR3 amino acids: CASSLVRQLDTEAFF. Here the CDR3 DNA reads TGTGCCAGCAGCTTAGTACGACAGTTGGACACTGAAGCTTTCTTT. The whole variable domain, remainder taken from reference TRBV7-9 and TRBJ1-1, is DTGVSQNPRHKITKRGQNVTFRCDPISEHNRLYWYRQTLGQGPEFLTYFQNEAQLEKSRLLSDRFSAERPKGSFSTLEIQRTEQGDSAMYLCASSLVRQLDTEAFFGQGTRLTVV.

This chain uses TRBV5-1 with TRBJ1-1; D uncertain. The V gene lost 3 bases and the J gene lost 1 base, with 10 bases spanning the gap. The CDR3 sequence is 14 residues long. From germline, CDR1 is SGHRS and CDR2 YFSETQ. The CDR3 region is CASSSGNPNTEAFF. The DNA for the CDR3 is TGCGCCAGCAGCTCGGGGAATCCGAACACTGAAGCTTTCTTT.

V gene TRBV27 combines with J gene TRBJ2-2; 11 bases map to TRBD2. With V trimmed by 5 bases and J by 0 bases, 2 bases remained unmatched. Looked up from germline, CDR1 is MNHEY and CDR2 is SMNVEV (reference sequence). The CDR3 sequence is 16 residues long. CDR3 sequence: CASSLAGGPNTGELFF. The CDR3 nucleotides read TGTGCCAGCAGTCTAGCGGGAGGACCGAACACCGGGGAGCTGTTTTTT.

This chain joins TRBV4-2 and TRBJ2-1; TRBD1 matches 12 bases. V lost 4 bases to trimming and J lost 8 bases; unmatched junction nucleotides: 12. CDR3 length: 17 amino acids. CDR1 and CDR2 (germline): LGHNA, YNFKEQ. The CDR3 bases are TGTGCCAGCAGCCTCCTCCCGGGACAGGGGGCAACGGATGAGCAGTTCTTC. It translates to CASSLLPGQGATDEQFF.

On this clone itself: The junction departs from germline at one end; a sequencing error may be responsible. The chain employs TRBV7-9 and TRBJ1-2; TRBD1 agrees at 11 bases. Germline CDR1 reads SEHNR; CDR2 reads FQNEAQ (reference sequence). There are 15 residues in the CDR3. The CDR3 DNA sequence: TGTACCAGCAGCGGGGACAGGGGGAATTTGTATGGCTACACCTTC. Protein sequence: CTSSGDRGNLYGYTF.

This chain joins TRBV19 and TRBJ1-1, with 9 nucleotides matching TRBD1. The CDR3 length is 16 residues. Germline loops: CDR1 LNHDA, CDR2 SQIVND (reference sequence). V was clipped by 4 bases and J by 6 bases; unmatched bases: 12. The CDR3 here is CASSNRDRADGAEAFF. CDR3 in DNA: TGTGCCAGTAGTAACCGGGACAGGGCCGATGGGGCTGAAGCTTTCTTT.

The V call is TRBV7-9, the J call TRBJ2-3; 8 positions agree with TRBD1. Germline-derived CDR1 and CDR2 are SEHNR and FQNEAQ (reference sequence). The CDR3 length is 14 residues. The J segment lost 2 bases and the V segment lost 6 bases, leaving 4 bases of the junction unmatched. CDR3 residues: CASSRTGTTDTQYF. CDR3 sequence (DNA): TGTGCCAGCAGTCGGACAGGGACCACAGATACGCAGTATTTT.